The 14 T cell receptor beta chains in this list originate from one sample, sequenced in a study of T cell responses to AZD1222 COVID-19 vaccine. Sequenced by immunoSEQ multiplex PCR; TCRdb stores in-frame clones only, minus some. The top ten hold less than 3.5% of the sample, which has about 140,000 clones, around 92% seen once. The sequencing here drew on peripheral blood, taken 28 days after the second AZD1222 dose. These receptors all come from an adult who received the AZD1222 COVID-19 vaccine.

The chain combines TRBV19 with TRBJ1-2, with 8 bases aligning to TRBD1. Germline values: CDR1 LNHDA, CDR2 SQIVND (reference sequence). The CDR3 is 15 amino acids. Unmatched junction bases numbered 7, after V lost 5 bases and J lost 2 bases. CDR3: CASSFRRDRNYGYTF. CDR3 DNA: TGTGCCAGTAGTTTCCGCCGGGACAGGAACTATGGCTACACCTTC.

The chain uses TRBV28 and TRBJ1-2; D remains ambiguous. Germline V gene sequence: CDR1 MDHEN, CDR2 SYDVKM. Trimming removed 6 bases at V and 5 bases at J, with 13 bases between. The CDR3 totals 13 residues. Written as DNA, the CDR3 is TGTGCCAGCAGGACGGGTAGGTTGTATGGCTACACCTTC. Translating gives CASRTGRLYGYTF.

The rearrangement joins TRBV29-1 to TRBJ1-5; D might be TRBD1 (6 bases). Trimming took 3 bases from V and 5 from J, leaving 11 bases between them. The length of the CDR3 is 13 residues. The V gene's germline CDR1 is SQVTM and CDR2 ANQGSEA. This CDR3 is CSVEAGDHQPQHF. CDR3 nucleotides: TGCAGCGTTGAGGCAGGGGATCATCAGCCCCAGCATTTT.

The chain is built from TRBV5-1 and TRBJ1-1; the match to TRBD1 covers 7 bases. The junction had 10 bases not matched to a gene; V was cut back by 0 bases and J by 5 bases. Germline CDR1 reads SGHRS; CDR2 reads YFSETQ. The length of the CDR3 is 16 residues. This chain's CDR3 is CASSLVGRGSWTEAFF. The CDR3 DNA reads as TGCGCCAGCAGCTTGGTCGGCAGGGGGAGTTGGACTGAAGCTTTCTTT.

This chain links TRBV28 with TRBJ1-5, with TRBD1 as a possible D gene (6 bases). Trimming stripped 6 bases from V and 2 bases from J, with 11 bases between. This CDR3 region has 14 residues. Germline CDR1 MDHEN, CDR2 SYDVKM. CDR3 loop: CASSPYRGNQPQHF. CDR3 bases: TGTGCCAGCAGCCCTTACAGGGGCAATCAGCCCCAGCATTTT.

The chain has TRBV30 and TRBJ2-2, with 7 bases aligning to TRBD2. The CDR3 runs to 14 residues. J was trimmed by 4 bases and V by 3 bases; bases with no gene match: 5. CDR1 and CDR2 (germline): GTSNPN, SVGIG (reference sequence). This chain's CDR3 is CAWSGEGSTGELFF. The DNA for the CDR3 is TGTGCCTGGAGCGGGGAGGGAAGCACCGGGGAGCTGTTTTTT.

The J gene is TRBJ2-7, the V gene TRBV6-2 or TRBV6-3; 8 positions match TRBD2. Germline V gene lookup returns CDR1 MNHEY and CDR2 SVGEGT. V was clipped by 2 bases and J by 0 bases; unmatched bases: 9. This CDR3 has 17 residues. CDR3 DNA: TGTGCCAGCAGTTACGGGCTAGCGGGCCTAAGCTCCTACGAGCAGTACTTC. Translating gives CASSYGLAGLSSYEQYF.

The chain is built from TRBV24-1 and TRBJ2-7; the match to TRBD1 covers 10 bases. The V and J ends lost 3 bases and 7 bases, in that order; junction bases with no gene match: 8. Germline V gene data show CDR1 as KGHDR and CDR2 as SFDVKD. The CDR3 extends over 15 amino acids. The CDR3 sequence is CATSDPRQGAGEQYF. For the CDR3, the DNA is TGTGCCACCAGTGATCCGCGACAGGGGGCGGGTGAGCAGTACTTC.

The chain employs TRBV21-1 and TRBJ1-5. TRBV21-1 is listed as a pseudogene. The CDR3 is made up of 16 amino acids. Written as DNA, the CDR3 is TGTGCCAGCAGCAAAGTACGATGCTATAGCAATCAGCCCCAGCATTTT. Translation gives CASSKVRCYSNQPQHF.

The gene calls are TRBV28 and TRBJ1-1, with D perhaps matching TRBD1 (5 bases). Germline V lookup: CDR1 MDHEN, CDR2 SYDVKM. Trimming removed 2 bases at V and 2 bases at J, with 9 bases between. The CDR3 extends over 14 amino acids. As DNA, the CDR3 is TGTGCCAGCAGTTTACTCTGGGACAACACTGAAGCTTTCTTT. As protein: CASSLLWDNTEAFF.

The chain couples TRBV19 to TRBJ2-7, with TRBD2 matching 10 bases. The CDR3 is made up of 14 amino acids. Trimming removed 4 bases from V and 3 bases from J; junction bases left unmatched: 3. Germline V gene lookup returns CDR1 LNHDA and CDR2 SQIVND (reference sequence). CDR3 nucleotides: TGTGCCAGTAGTAGGGCTAGCGGGAGCTACGAGCAGTACTTC. Amino acid sequence: CASSRASGSYEQYF.

The rearrangement links TRBV5-1 to TRBJ1-1; TRBD1 might be the D (5 bases). The CDR3 spans 15 residues. CDR1 is SGHRS and CDR2 is YFSETQ in the germline V gene. V was trimmed by 1 base and J by 1 base, leaving 11 bases between them. The chain's CDR3 is CASSLLVDKNTEAFF. In DNA, the CDR3 is TGCGCCAGCAGCTTGTTGGTGGACAAGAACACTGAAGCTTTCTTT. Full variable domain (outside the CDR3, taken from reference TRBV5-1 and TRBJ1-1): KAGVTQTPRYLIKTRGQQVTLSCSPISGHRSVSWYQQTPGQGLQFLFEYFSETQRNKGNFPGRFSGRQFSNSRSEMNVSTLELGDSALYLCASSLLVDKNTEAFFGQGTRLTVV.

The V and J genes are TRBV20-1 and TRBJ1-2; D not resolved. Germline V gives CDR1 DFQATT, CDR2 SNEGSKA (reference sequence). The CDR3 consists of 11 residues. The V end was cut by 3 bases, the J end by 4 bases, with 6 bases between. The CDR3 here is CSARTSYGYTF. CDR3 DNA: TGCAGTGCTAGGACTTCCTATGGCTACACCTTC.

V and J are TRBV11-3 and TRBJ2-6; the match to TRBD1 covers 7 bases. The CDR3 length is 16 residues. J gave up 4 bases and V 4 bases, and 7 bases lay outside the gene matches. Per the germline V gene, CDR1 is SGHNT and CDR2 is YENEEA. The CDR3 loop reads CASSSWTGPGANVLTF. CDR3 bases: TGTGCCAGCAGCTCCTGGACAGGTCCCGGGGCCAACGTCCTGACTTTC.